Following are 23 T cell receptor beta chains from one sample sequenced in a study of identical twins. In TCRdb, the 5' RACE reads were re-called with MiXCR into one record per CDR3 protein. Found here are about 690,000 distinct CDR3 sequences, roughly 6.2% of them singletons; the top ten hold 1.5% to 2%. The sequenced sample was naive T cells sorted from blood. These receptors were collected from a man in his late teens or twenties in good health.

The chain is built from TRBV7-8 and TRBJ1-1, with 10 nucleotides matching TRBD1. The CDR3 has 15 residues. Looked up from germline, CDR1 is SGHVS and CDR2 is FQNEAQ. Losses at the gene ends were 5 bases for V and 0 bases for J; bases not matched to a gene: 3. This chain's CDR3 is CASSGDRGVNTEAFF. CDR3 DNA sequence: TGTGCCAGCAGCGGGGACAGGGGAGTGAACACTGAAGCTTTCTTT. Supplemented by reference TRBV7-8 and TRBJ1-1, the full variable domain reads GAGVSQSPRYKVAKRGQDVALRCDPISGHVSLFWYQQALGQGPEFLTYFQNEAQLDKSGLPSDRFFAERPEGSVSTLKIQRTQQEDSAVYLCASSGDRGVNTEAFFGQGTRLTVV.

The chain has TRBV5-1 and TRBJ2-7; 8 bases are a match to TRBD2. In germline, CDR1 is SGHRS, CDR2 YFSETQ. This CDR3 is 15 amino acids long. J gave up 1 base and V 3 bases, and 6 bases lay outside the gene matches. The CDR3 sequence is CASSSVRGGSYEQYF. CDR3 coding DNA: TGCGCCAGCAGCTCGGTCCGGGGGGGTTCCTACGAGCAGTACTTC.

This chain joins TRBV12-3 or TRBV12-4 and TRBJ1-2; perhaps TRBD1 as D (6 bases). The V end lost 4 bases, the J end lost 1 base, and 19 bases lay between the germline ends. The CDR3 is 17 residues long. CDR3 DNA: TGTGCCAGCAGTTCGACCCCCACGGGACACTTTAACTATGGCTACACCTTC. Protein sequence: CASSSTPTGHFNYGYTF.

This clonotype has ten or more counts. This chain links TRBV24-1 with TRBJ2-2; D is perhaps TRBD1 or TRBD2 (5 bases each). The CDR3 runs to 13 residues. Germline CDR1 and CDR2: KGHDR and SFDVKD. The ends were cut back, 7 bases at V and 6 bases at J, with 11 bases in the middle. CDR3 sequence reads: CATRNQGPGELFF. The CDR3 DNA sequence: TGTGCCACCAGAAATCAGGGACCCGGGGAGCTGTTTTTT.

This clonotype was detected only a few times. The chain carries TRBV15 and TRBJ2-7; D gene unclear. Trimming left V 5 bases short and J 7 bases short, with 12 bases between. CDR1 and CDR2 (germline): LNHNV, YYDKDF (reference sequence). CDR3 length equals 12 residues. The CDR3 loop is CATSSARWEQYF. The DNA for the CDR3 is TGTGCCACCAGCTCCGCTCGGTGGGAGCAGTACTTC.

This clonotype has just a few counts. The chain uses TRBV3-1 and TRBJ2-1, with D perhaps being TRBD1 or TRBD2 (5 bases each). Germline V lookup: CDR1 LGHDT, CDR2 YNNKEL (reference sequence). The V gene lost 0 bases and the J gene lost 10 bases, with 10 bases spanning the gap. The CDR3 has 13 residues. The CDR3 DNA reads as TGTGCCAGCAGCCAAGATTCGGGGCGAGAGCAGTTCTTC. Protein product: CASSQDSGREQFF.

In its sample, this clonotype was seen many times. The V call is TRBV27, the J call TRBJ1-5, with 8 nucleotides matching TRBD1. From germline, CDR1 is MNHEY and CDR2 SMNVEV (reference sequence). This CDR3 is 16 amino acids long. The V gene end was trimmed by 8 bases and the J gene end by 0 bases; junction bases not matched to a gene: 9. CDR3 loop: CASRGQASYSNQPQHF. The CDR3 DNA follows: TGTGCCAGCCGGGGACAGGCGAGCTATAGCAATCAGCCCCAGCATTTT.

This clonotype showed up just a few times. V and J are TRBV5-1 and TRBJ2-2; 10 bases line up with TRBD2. In germline, CDR1 is SGHRS, CDR2 YFSETQ. The CDR3 length is 16 residues. Germline trimming cut 4 bases from V and 6 bases from J; bases unmatched to any gene: 9. The CDR3 region has the DNA TGCGCCAGCAGCACAAAGAGCGGGAGGGCCGCCGGGGAGCTGTTTTTT. Encoded protein: CASSTKSGRAAGELFF.

This clonotype was picked up many times. The chain couples TRBV12-3 or TRBV12-4 to TRBJ2-7, with no clear D. The CDR3 sequence is 13 residues long. Trimming pared 5 bases from V and 3 bases from J, leaving 11 bases between. This CDR3 reads CASSNGPIYEQYV. The CDR3 DNA follows: TGTGCCAGCAGTAATGGTCCAATCTACGAGCAGTACGTC.

This clonotype has ten or more counts. The CDR3 DNA reads as TGTGCCAGCAGTGAAGTCGACCTTATTAATCAGCCCCAGCATTTT. Protein product: CASSEVDLINQPQHF. The chain employs TRBV6-1 and TRBJ1-5; D gene ambiguous. Germline-derived CDR1 and CDR2 are MNHNS and SASEGT. The CDR3 covers 15 residues. V was clipped by 1 base and J by 4 bases, with 11 bases between them.

This clonotype occurred a few times. The CDR3 sequence: CASSLTSHSLIKYEQYV. The CDR3 DNA sequence: TGTGCCAGCAGCTTAACGTCCCACTCCTTGATCAAATACGAGCAGTACGTC. V gene TRBV11-2 combines with J gene TRBJ2-7, with D unclear. CDR3 length: 17 residues. Trimming shortened V by 2 bases and J by 4 bases, and 21 bases separated the two germline ends. The germline CDR1 and CDR2 sequences are SGHAT and FQNNGV.

The J gene is TRBJ1-2, the V gene TRBV5-1, with 9 nucleotides matching TRBD1. The CDR3 is 16 amino acids. The trim removed 0 bases at V and 0 bases at J, leaving 3 bases unmatched. Germline values: CDR1 SGHRS, CDR2 YFSETQ. The CDR3 nucleotides read TGCGCCAGCAGCTTGGGGGACAGGGAAGCTAACTATGGCTACACCTTC. The encoded protein is CASSLGDREANYGYTF.

This clonotype was observed at least ten times. V is TRBV6-2 or TRBV6-3 and J is TRBJ1-5, with 9 bases identical to TRBD1. The CDR3 extends over 14 amino acids. Germline CDR1 is MNHEY and CDR2 is SVGEGT. Unmatched junction bases numbered 2, after V lost 7 bases and J lost 1 base. CDR3 DNA: TGTGCCAGCACCGGGACAGGGAGCAATCAGCCCCAGCATTTT. It is translated as CASTGTGSNQPQHF.

In this sample, this clonotype turned up many times. The chain carries TRBV20-1 and TRBJ2-1; TRBD1 might be the D (5 bases). V was shortened by 6 bases and J by 12 bases, with 12 bases between the two germline ends. Germline values: CDR1 DFQATT, CDR2 SNEGSKA (reference sequence). CDR3 length: 10 amino acids. CDR3: CSARAVRQFF. In DNA, the CDR3 is TGCAGTGCCAGGGCTGTGCGGCAGTTCTTC.

In this sample, this clonotype turned up many times. The V gene is TRBV6-1, the J gene TRBJ1-5; unclear D gene. Trimming took 3 bases from V and 2 from J, leaving 8 bases between them. The germline V gene encodes CDR1 MNHNS and CDR2 SASEGT. CDR3 length equals 14 residues. This CDR3 reads CASSDVWGNQPQHF. The DNA for the CDR3 is TGTGCCAGCAGTGACGTCTGGGGCAATCAGCCCCAGCATTTT.

This rearrangement joins TRBV18 to TRBJ1-4, with D maybe TRBD1 (5 bases). The germline gives CDR1 KGHSH, CDR2 LQKENI. The V gene lost 3 bases and the J gene lost 8 bases, with 13 bases spanning the gap. This CDR3 has 14 residues. CDR3 protein: CASSPGAPREKLFF. The CDR3 region has the DNA TGTGCCAGCTCACCCGGGGCTCCACGGGAAAAACTGTTTTTT.

This clonotype was counted many times. J is TRBJ2-7 and V is TRBV9; no clear D gene. The V end was cut by 1 base, the J end by 0 bases, with 11 bases between. There are 15 residues in the CDR3. The V gene's germline CDR1 is SGDLS and CDR2 YYNGEE. This CDR3 reads CASSVSSASSYEQYF. The CDR3 DNA is TGTGCCAGCAGCGTATCGAGCGCGAGCTCCTACGAGCAGTACTTC.

This clonotype was recorded a few times. V and J are TRBV2 and TRBJ1-1, with D maybe TRBD1 (6 bases). The V end lost 7 bases, the J end lost 4 bases, and 16 bases lay between the germline ends. Germline lookup yields CDR1 SNHLY and CDR2 FYNNEI. The CDR3 is 14 residues long. CDR3 in DNA: TGTGCCAGCACCGTGGCTGAGGGGGGCACTGAAGCTTTCTTT. Its translation: CASTVAEGGTEAFF.

This clonotype appeared a few times. This rearrangement joins TRBV20-1 to TRBJ2-3; D not resolved. The CDR3 has 15 amino acids. Between the trimmed V and J ends, which lost 1 base and 3 bases, there was a span of 14 bases. The germline V gene encodes CDR1 DFQATT and CDR2 SNEGSKA (reference sequence). Here the CDR3 reads CSARVSLLGTDTQYF. In DNA form, the CDR3 reads TGCAGTGCTAGAGTGTCGCTCCTGGGGACAGATACGCAGTATTTT.

The sample holds many counts of this clonotype. The chain uses TRBV12-3 or TRBV12-4 and TRBJ2-7, with 8 bases lining up with TRBD1. The trim removed 6 bases at V and 6 bases at J, leaving 13 bases unmatched. The CDR3 sequence is 15 residues long. CDR3 bases: TGTGCCAGCAGCTCAGGACAGGGTCTTCCTAGCGAGCAGTACGTC. Amino acid sequence: CASSSGQGLPSEQYV.

This clonotype came up many times. The V gene is TRBV5-1, the J gene TRBJ2-1, with D perhaps given as TRBD1 or TRBD2 (6 bases each). Germline CDR1 is SGHRS and CDR2 is YFSETQ. The CDR3 is 17 residues long. The V gene lost 1 base and the J gene lost 1 base, with 15 bases spanning the gap. The CDR3 nucleotides are TGCGCCAGCAGCTTGACCCCTGGGGGGCTTTCCTACAATGAGCAGTTCTTC. Encoded protein: CASSLTPGGLSYNEQFF.

The sample holds many counts of this clonotype. This chain links TRBV4-1 with TRBJ1-3; TRBD1 might be the D (6 bases). This CDR3 is built from 16 residues. The germline V and J ends were trimmed by 0 bases and 4 bases, with 13 bases remaining between them. Germline CDR1 is MGHRA and CDR2 is YSYEKL. This CDR3 reads CASSQEGGRKGNTIYF. The CDR3 nucleotides are TGCGCCAGCAGCCAAGAAGGGGGGCGAAAGGGAAACACCATATATTTT.

Only a few counts were recorded for this clonotype. The rearrangement uses TRBV29-1 and TRBJ2-1; 12 bases align to TRBD2. Germline V gene lookup returns CDR1 SQVTM and CDR2 ANQGSEA. J lost 8 bases, V lost 5 bases, and 7 bases had no gene match. CDR3 length: 14 residues. CDR3: CSVKTSGRRYEQFF. In DNA, the CDR3 is TGCAGCGTTAAAACTAGCGGGAGGAGGTATGAGCAGTTCTTC.